This T cell receptor (beta chain) was sequenced for a study of human T cells and chemical hapten exposure. Germline CDR1 SGDLS, CDR2 YYNGEE. After removal of 4 bases from V and 3 bases from J, the junction contained 10 bases not matched to a gene. The CDR3 sequence is 15 residues long. TCRdb called the RACE reads again in MiXCR, with one record for every CDR3 protein. The sample has just under 40,000 distinct CDR3 sequences; about an eighth are singletons. Time point described: patch test 3, about 24 weeks after DPC sensitization. Treatment defined: therapeutic diphenylcyclopropenone sensitization with weekly scalp DPC. Sequencing started from total RNA isolated from unfractionated whole blood.

Sample: whole blood, taken in connection with sensitization to the hapten diphenylcyclopropenone (DPC). This chain connects TRBV9 to TRBJ2-7; 7 nucleotides align to TRBD1. The clonotype was recovered from a woman aged 40 to 50 with alopecia areata. Some clones in this sample may be carry-over from other donors' samples. The CDR3 nucleotides are TGTGCCAGCAGCCCATATGAGGGGACAGTCTACGAGCAGTACTTC. Encoded protein: CASSPYEGTVYEQYF.